This T cell receptor beta chain was recovered during a study of blood T cell repertoires in COVID-19. Germline lookup yields CDR1 SGHRS and CDR2 YFSETQ. The CDR3 consists of 13 residues. Trimming removed 9 bases from V and 4 bases from J; junction bases left unmatched: 8. In the authors' workflow: Nucleated cell number was recorded as an estimate derived from reference gene primer amplification. Profiled with immunoSEQ multiplex PCR; TCRdb holds only in-frame clones, not every one. From that table come the V and J calls and clone size; the DNA was used to work out D and trimming. This sample has 150,000 or so clones; approximately 82% occur once, and the top ten carry about 15%.

Sequencing was performed on peripheral blood. This sequence was found in a human donor with acute or convalescent COVID-19. The donor label of this sample is uncertain. J is TRBJ2-7 and V is TRBV5-1; 9 bases map to TRBD2. CDR3 loop: CATSTSGGYEQYF. In DNA, the CDR3 is TGCGCCACCTCGACTAGCGGCGGTTACGAGCAGTACTTC.